These 8 T cell receptor beta chains came from one sample sequenced in a study of T cell changes during pregnancy in multiple sclerosis. Produced via immunoSEQ multiplex PCR; TCRdb's table is partial and in-frame only. This table has tens of thousands of clones, 92% appearing once. Sequencing was performed on peripheral blood, taken after pregnancy. All receptors derive from a female donor with multiple sclerosis, enrolled in a pregnancy study.

CDR3: CASRTGFTYEQYF. CDR3 nucleotides: TGTGCCAGCAGAACAGGGTTTACCTACGAGCAGTACTTC. The chain employs TRBV28 and TRBJ2-7; possible D gene TRBD1, 6 bases. V was clipped by 6 bases and J by 2 bases, with 11 bases between them. CDR1 is MDHEN and CDR2 is SYDVKM in the germline V gene. The CDR3 contains 13 residues.

The chain links TRBV7-9 to TRBJ2-1; 7 nucleotides align to TRBD2. Germline V gene sequence: CDR1 SEHNR, CDR2 FQNEAQ (reference sequence). J lost 7 bases, V lost 5 bases, and 14 bases had no gene match. This CDR3 contains 16 residues. CDR3 bases: TGTGCCAGCAGCCCCTCACAGGCGGGAGTGGGTAATGAGCAGTTCTTC. Residues: CASSPSQAGVGNEQFF.

V and J are TRBV7-2 and TRBJ2-7; 10 bases line up with TRBD2. Germline V gene data show CDR1 as SGHTA and CDR2 as FQGNSA. J gave up 7 bases and V 0 bases, and 21 bases lay outside the gene matches. The CDR3 is 20 residues long. CDR3 amino acids: CASSLALSSASGRLRAEQYF. CDR3 bases: TGTGCCAGCAGCTTAGCTCTTTCGTCCGCTAGCGGGAGACTTCGCGCAGAGCAGTACTTC.

This chain uses TRBV5-6 with TRBJ1-2, with unresolved D. Trimming removed 0 bases at V and 6 bases at J, with 9 bases between. The CDR3 is made up of 13 amino acids. Germline CDR1 is SGHDT and CDR2 is YYEEEE. CDR3 bases: TGTGCCAGCAGCTTGGTTGGCCCAGATGGCTACACCTTC. Its translation: CASSLVGPDGYTF.

The gene calls are TRBV18 and TRBJ1-5; D is ambiguous. V was shortened by 3 bases and J by 5 bases, with 8 bases between the two germline ends. This CDR3 has 13 amino acids. Germline lookup yields CDR1 KGHSH and CDR2 LQKENI. The CDR3 coding sequence is TGTGCCAGCTCACCTGGTGAGGATCAGCCCCAGCATTTT. Its translation: CASSPGEDQPQHF. Combining the CDR3 with reference TRBV18 and TRBJ1-5 gives the whole variable domain NAGVMQNPRHLVRRRGQEARLRCSPMKGHSHVYWYRQLPEEGLKFMVYLQKENIIDESGMPKERFSAEFPKEGPSILRIQQVVRGDSAAYFCASSPGEDQPQHFGDGTRLSIL.

This sequence joins TRBV11-3 and TRBJ2-2, with unresolved D. Trimming cost V 3 bases and J 6 bases, with 8 bases left between them. This CDR3 has 13 amino acids. Germline assignment: CDR1 SGHNT and CDR2 YENEEA. The CDR3 is CASSFVSSGELFF. CDR3 DNA: TGTGCCAGCAGCTTTGTCTCTTCCGGGGAGCTGTTTTTT. The full variable domain, rest sourced from reference TRBV11-3 and TRBJ2-2, is EAGVVQSPRYKIIEKKQPVAFWCNPISGHNTLYWYLQNLGQGPELLIRYENEEAVDDSQLPKDRFSAERLKGVDSTLKIQPAELGDSAVYLCASSFVSSGELFFGEGSRLTVL.

V gene TRBV19 combines with J gene TRBJ2-5, with D unclear. The CDR3 sequence is 12 residues long. Trimming cost V 1 base and J 5 bases, with 5 bases left between them. Germline-derived CDR1 and CDR2 are LNHDA and SQIVND (reference sequence). CDR3 in amino acids: CASSIGRETQYF. The CDR3 DNA is TGTGCCAGTAGTATAGGTCGGGAGACCCAGTACTTC.

The rearrangement links TRBV7-2 to TRBJ2-2; D is unclear. V lost 4 bases, J lost 7 bases, and 10 bases lay in between. The CDR3 loop spans 13 amino acids. Germline lookup yields CDR1 SGHTA and CDR2 FQGNSA. The CDR3: CASSSNLDGELFF. CDR3 bases: TGTGCCAGCAGCTCGAACTTAGACGGGGAGCTGTTTTTT.